Below, 21 T cell receptor beta chains from the same sample are listed, as sequenced in a study of T-cell reconstitution after alpha-beta-depleted transplantation in children. Preparation of the TCRbeta library was carried out with unique molecular identifiers. One entry per CDR3 protein, called by TCRdb with MiXCR from the PCR reads. The sample records under 450,000 distinct CDR3 sequences, 13% being singletons. The sample here was PBMCs, taken from the stem cell graft. The origin of the receptors is a human donor who donated a stem cell graft to a child with Fanconi anemia.

The chain combines TRBV6-1 with TRBJ1-5, with D maybe TRBD1 (6 bases). This CDR3 region has 13 residues. CDR1 is MNHNS and CDR2 is SASEGT in the germline V gene. Between the trimmed V and J ends, which lost 6 bases and 4 bases, there was a span of 10 bases. CDR3 sequence: CASRDRANQPQHF. CDR3 nucleotides: TGTGCCAGCAGGGACAGAGCTAATCAGCCCCAGCATTTT.

This clonotype was found many times. CDR3 protein: CASSLEAGFYGYTF. As DNA, the CDR3 is TGCGCCAGCAGCTTGGAAGCCGGCTTCTATGGCTACACCTTC. This rearrangement joins TRBV5-1 to TRBJ1-2, with no clear D. Trimming left V 0 bases short and J 4 bases short, with 10 bases between. The CDR3 covers 14 residues. Per the germline V gene, CDR1 is SGHRS and CDR2 is YFSETQ.

CDR3 coding DNA: TGTGCCAGCAGCTTATTAGTATTGGGGGCAGGGGGAGCTTTCTTT. This translates into CASSLLVLGAGGAFF. This sequence joins TRBV7-2 and TRBJ1-1; 7 bases align to TRBD1. Trimming took 2 bases from V and 10 from J; bases not matched to a gene: 13. Germline V gene sequence: CDR1 SGHTA, CDR2 FQGNSA. The CDR3 extends over 15 amino acids.

This clonotype has a handful of counts. The chain carries TRBV30 and TRBJ1-5; D uncertain. V lost 7 bases and J lost 5, with 18 bases in between. The length of the CDR3 is 14 residues. Germline V gene lookup returns CDR1 GTSNPN and CDR2 SVGIG (reference sequence). The CDR3 loop is CAYNTAARDQPQHF. Here the CDR3 DNA reads TGTGCCTACAACACGGCCGCACGGGATCAGCCCCAGCATTTT.

This chain uses TRBV7-9 with TRBJ1-1; perhaps TRBD1 as D (6 bases). Germline lookup yields CDR1 SEHNR and CDR2 FQNEAQ (reference sequence). The CDR3 runs 16 residues. V was trimmed by 2 bases and J by 0 bases, leaving 13 bases between them. The CDR3 DNA sequence: TGTGCCAGCAGCTTACGGCAGGGGCTCATGAACACTGAAGCTTTCTTT. It codes for CASSLRQGLMNTEAFF.

This clonotype has ten or more counts. The V gene is TRBV15, the J gene TRBJ1-5, with D tentatively TRBD1 (5 bases). The germline V gene encodes CDR1 LNHNV and CDR2 YYDKDF (reference sequence). This CDR3 is 13 amino acids long. V lost 8 bases to trimming and J lost 3 bases, with 11 bases between them. CDR3 sequence reads: CATAGEDNQPQHF. The CDR3, as DNA: TGTGCCACCGCGGGGGAGGACAATCAGCCCCAGCATTTT.

This clonotype was seen repeatedly, ten times or more. The chain couples TRBV12-3 or TRBV12-4 to TRBJ1-1; D is ambiguous. This CDR3 region has 15 residues. V dropped 0 bases and J dropped 5 bases, with 13 bases sitting between them. CDR3 sequence: CASSLAPGGRTEAFF. The CDR3 DNA reads TGTGCCAGCAGTTTAGCGCCGGGAGGGCGGACTGAAGCTTTCTTT.

The V call is TRBV29-1, the J call TRBJ2-5; 7 bases agree with TRBD1. V gave up 7 bases and J gave up 4 bases; unmatched junction bases: 6. The CDR3 totals 12 residues. The germline V gene encodes CDR1 SQVTM and CDR2 ANQGSEA. In nucleotides, the CDR3 is TGCAGCGCACAGGGGAAGGGAGAGACCCAGTACTTC. The encoded protein is CSAQGKGETQYF. Together with reference TRBV29-1 and TRBJ2-5, the CDR3 gives the full variable domain: SAVISQKPSRDICQRGTSLTIQCQVDSQVTMMFWYRQQPGQSLTLIATANQGSEATYESGFVIDKFPISRPNLTFSTLTVSNMSPEDSSIYLCSAQGKGETQYFGPGTRLLVL.

This clonotype was picked up many times. The genes are TRBV29-1 and TRBJ2-3; 8 bases line up with TRBD1. Germline V gene lookup returns CDR1 SQVTM and CDR2 ANQGSEA. This CDR3 has 16 amino acids. V was pared by 0 bases and J by 2 bases, with 7 bases of the junction left unmatched. The CDR3 here is CSVEDLDRVPTDTQYF. CDR3 coding DNA: TGCAGCGTTGAAGATCTGGACAGGGTCCCCACAGATACGCAGTATTTT.

This clonotype has more than one count but fewer than ten. The chain employs TRBV11-2 and TRBJ2-7, with D uncertain. The germline V gene has CDR1 SGHAT and CDR2 FQNNGV. The CDR3 extends over 15 amino acids. V dropped 0 bases and J dropped 4 bases, with 13 bases sitting between them. Here the CDR3 reads CASSLEFAEAYEQYF. The CDR3 DNA is TGTGCCAGCAGCTTAGAATTTGCGGAAGCTTACGAGCAGTACTTC. The whole variable domain, remainder taken from reference TRBV11-2 and TRBJ2-7, is EAGVAQSPRYKIIEKRQSVAFWCNPISGHATLYWYQQILGQGPKLLIQFQNNGVVDDSQLPKDRFSAERLKGVDSTLKIQPAKLEDSAVYLCASSLEFAEAYEQYFGPGTRLTVT.

The chain combines TRBV4-2 with TRBJ2-1; 7 bases are a match to TRBD1. The CDR3 loop spans 16 amino acids. The V gene's germline CDR1 is LGHNA and CDR2 YNFKEQ. V gave up 4 bases and J gave up 3 bases; unmatched junction bases: 9. The DNA of the CDR3 is TGTGCCAGCAGCCGGAACAGGGACAGCATCTACAATGAGCAGTTCTTC. Its protein product is CASSRNRDSIYNEQFF.

CDR3 DNA sequence: TGTGCCAGCAGCTTGCTTACAGGGGATGGCTACACCTTC. Residues: CASSLLTGDGYTF. This rearrangement joins TRBV5-5 to TRBJ1-2; 7 positions agree with TRBD1. After removal of 1 base from V and 6 bases from J, the junction contained 3 bases not matched to a gene. The CDR3 has 13 residues. In germline, CDR1 is SGHKS, CDR2 YYEKEE (reference sequence).

The chain carries TRBV28 and TRBJ1-5; D is perhaps TRBD1 (5 bases). Trimming took 0 bases from V and 0 from J, leaving 12 bases between them. The CDR3 has 17 residues. Germline V gene data show CDR1 as MDHEN and CDR2 as SYDVKM. CDR3 amino acids: CASSLWGGQGSNQPQHF. DNA of the CDR3: TGTGCCAGCAGTTTATGGGGCGGTCAGGGTAGCAATCAGCCCCAGCATTTT.

The chain recombines TRBV27 with TRBJ1-6; D may be TRBD1 (5 bases). The length of the CDR3 is 15 residues. Germline CDR1 and CDR2: MNHEY and SMNVEV (reference sequence). V lost 0 bases and J 17 bases, leaving 20 bases between the germline ends. CDR3 amino acids: CASSLSRVPGTEVHF. The DNA for the CDR3 is TGTGCCAGCAGTTTATCGAGGGTTCCGGGGACCGAAGTCCACTTT.

The table lists this clonotype with a few counts. The V gene is TRBV5-1, the J gene TRBJ2-5, with D tentatively TRBD1 (6 bases). V was pared by 0 bases and J by 5 bases, with 17 bases between. Germline values: CDR1 SGHRS, CDR2 YFSETQ. CDR3 size: 16 residues. CDR3 loop: CASSLELRGPPETQYF. CDR3 nucleotides: TGCGCCAGCAGCTTGGAACTCAGGGGCCCTCCGGAGACCCAGTACTTC.

This clonotype has a handful of counts. The rearrangement joins TRBV5-1 to TRBJ2-7, with D possibly TRBD1 on 5 matching bases. Trimming cost V 3 bases and J 2 bases, with 15 bases left between them. Germline lookup yields CDR1 SGHRS and CDR2 YFSETQ. The CDR3 extends over 15 amino acids. The CDR3, as DNA: TGCGCCAGCAGCTCCAGTCAGGGATCACCCTACGAGCAGTACTTC. It codes for CASSSSQGSPYEQYF.

This clonotype has ten or more counts. Written as DNA, the CDR3 is TGTGCCAGCAGCCTGGGACAGCCGGGAGGCGAGCAGTACTTC. Protein sequence: CASSLGQPGGEQYF. V gene TRBV12-3 or TRBV12-4 combines with J gene TRBJ2-7; either TRBD1 or TRBD2 may fit D (7 bases each). Trimming took off 6 bases at V and 6 bases at J, with 18 bases between the two ends. The CDR3 length is 14 residues.

CDR3 in DNA: TGTGCCACCAGTAAGGACAATCAGCCCCAGCATTTT. This codes for CATSKDNQPQHF. This sequence joins TRBV24-1 and TRBJ1-5; D not resolved. The CDR3 spans 12 residues. Germline V gene lookup returns CDR1 KGHDR and CDR2 SFDVKD. Trimming removed 6 bases at V and 3 bases at J, with 5 bases between.

This clonotype was observed at least ten times. The chain carries TRBV20-1 and TRBJ1-1, with D possibly TRBD1 on 6 matching bases. Trimming cost V 7 bases and J 4 bases, with 13 bases left between them. Per germline, CDR1 DFQATT and CDR2 SNEGSKA (reference sequence). The CDR3 totals 12 residues. The CDR3 is CSVVQGGTEAFF. The CDR3 region has the DNA TGCAGTGTCGTACAGGGAGGCACTGAAGCTTTCTTT.

This clonotype showed up many times. This sequence joins TRBV18 and TRBJ1-1; tentatively, D is TRBD1 (5 bases). This CDR3 contains 13 residues. Germline CDR1 and CDR2: KGHSH and LQKENI. V shed 3 bases and J shed 3 bases, with 8 bases lying between them. DNA for the CDR3: TGTGCCAGCTCACCGGGACCTGACACTGAAGCTTTCTTT. Residues: CASSPGPDTEAFF.

This chain links TRBV7-8 with TRBJ2-7; no reliable D call. V was clipped by 0 bases and J by 5 bases, with 8 bases between them. This CDR3 comprises 13 residues. From germline, CDR1 is SGHVS and CDR2 FQNEAQ. The CDR3 region has the DNA TGTGCCAGCAGCTTAGCTAGCTCTGACGAGCAGTACTTC. Its protein product is CASSLASSDEQYF. The full variable domain, with the rest looked up from reference TRBV7-8 and TRBJ2-7, is GAGVSQSPRYKVAKRGQDVALRCDPISGHVSLFWYQQALGQGPEFLTYFQNEAQLDKSGLPSDRFFAERPEGSVSTLKIQRTQQEDSAVYLCASSLASSDEQYFGPGTRLTVT.